This T cell receptor (beta chain) was observed in a study of blood T cell repertoires in COVID-19. Study-level information: From T cells, B-cell-depleted T cells, or PBMCs came the material, which was cDNA or gDNA.

The method was immunoSEQ multiplex PCR; TCRdb's version includes in-frame clones alone and lacks a portion of them. The repertoire holds tens of thousands of clones, with 89% as singletons. J lost 5 bases, V lost 5 bases, and 9 bases had no gene match. Germline loops: CDR1 LNHDA, CDR2 SQIVND (reference sequence). CDR3 length equals 14 residues. Sequenced material: peripheral blood. The chain carries TRBV19 and TRBJ2-7, with TRBD1 matching over 7 bases. The receptor was isolated from a man in his fifties or sixties with acute or convalescent COVID-19. The CDR3 DNA is TGTGCCAGTAGTGCCTGGGACAGTCCTGACGAGCAGTACTTC. Translated, it gives CASSAWDSPDEQYF.